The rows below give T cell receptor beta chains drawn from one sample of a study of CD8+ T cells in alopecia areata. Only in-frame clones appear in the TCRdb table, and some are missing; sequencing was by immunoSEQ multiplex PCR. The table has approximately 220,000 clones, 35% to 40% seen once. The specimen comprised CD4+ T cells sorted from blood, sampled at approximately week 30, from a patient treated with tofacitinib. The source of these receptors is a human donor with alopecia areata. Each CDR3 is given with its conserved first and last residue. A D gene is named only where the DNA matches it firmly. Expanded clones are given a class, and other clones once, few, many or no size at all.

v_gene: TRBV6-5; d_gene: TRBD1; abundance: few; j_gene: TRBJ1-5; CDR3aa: CASSYSGQRNQPQHF; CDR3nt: TGTGCCAGCAGTTACTCGGGACAGAGGAATCAGCCCCAGCATTTT
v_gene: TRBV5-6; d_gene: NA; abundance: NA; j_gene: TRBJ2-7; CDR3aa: CASSSYWGTSYEQYF; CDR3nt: TGTGCCAGCAGCAGCTATTGGGGCACCTCCTACGAGCAGTACTTC
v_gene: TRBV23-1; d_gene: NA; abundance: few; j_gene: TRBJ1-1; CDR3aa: CASLTEAFF; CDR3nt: TGCGCCAGCTTGACTGAAGCTTTCTTT
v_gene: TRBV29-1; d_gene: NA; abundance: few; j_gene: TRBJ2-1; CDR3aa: CSVEGLYNEQFF; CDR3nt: TGCAGCGTTGAAGGACTCTACAATGAGCAGTTCTTC
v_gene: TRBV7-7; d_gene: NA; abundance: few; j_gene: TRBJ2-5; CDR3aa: CASTLSPQGLGETQYF; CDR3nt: TGTGCTAGCACCTTAAGTCCCCAGGGTCTGGGGGAGACCCAGTACTTC
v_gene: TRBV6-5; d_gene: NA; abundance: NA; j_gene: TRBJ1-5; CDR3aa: CASSRDGGRQPQHF; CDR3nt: TGTGCCAGCAGCCGCGACGGCGGCCGGCAGCCCCAGCATTTT
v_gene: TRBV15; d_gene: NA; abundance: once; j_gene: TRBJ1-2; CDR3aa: CATSSWDGYTF; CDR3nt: TGTGCCACCAGCAGCTGGGATGGCTACACCTTC
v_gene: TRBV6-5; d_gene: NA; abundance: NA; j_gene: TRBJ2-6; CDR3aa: CASSYSPASGANVLTF; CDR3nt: TGTGCCAGCAGTTACTCGCCGGCCTCTGGGGCCAACGTCCTGACTTTC
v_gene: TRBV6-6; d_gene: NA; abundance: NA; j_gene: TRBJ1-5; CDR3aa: CASTTGQEQPQHF; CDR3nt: TGTGCCAGCACCACAGGGCAGGAGCAGCCCCAGCATTTT
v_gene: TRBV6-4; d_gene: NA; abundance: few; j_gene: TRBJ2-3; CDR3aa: CASSDSGLLSGTDTQYF; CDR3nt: TGTGCCAGCAGTGACTCCGGCCTCCTCAGTGGCACAGATACGCAGTATTTT
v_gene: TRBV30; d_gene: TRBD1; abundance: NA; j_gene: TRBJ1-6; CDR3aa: CAWRRQGDNSPLHF; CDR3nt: TGTGCCTGGCGACGACAGGGGGATAATTCGCCCCTCCACTTT
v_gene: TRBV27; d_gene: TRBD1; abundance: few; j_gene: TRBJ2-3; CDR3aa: CASSLRGPRTDTQYF; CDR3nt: TGTGCCAGCAGTTTAAGGGGGCCACGCACAGATACGCAGTATTTT